The 14 T cell receptor beta chains reported below all come from one sample, sequenced in a study of CD8+CD57+ T cells in acquired aplastic anemia. TCR beta VDJ and CDR3 were profiled, and genomic DNA was the template. One entry per CDR3 protein, called by TCRdb with MiXCR from the reads. Seen here are around 170,000 distinct CDR3 sequences, roughly 63% observed once, and the top ten hold roughly 44%. Sequencing was done on a sample of sorted CD4+, CD8+, or CD8+CD57+ T cells (not recorded which) from PBMCs. The source is a human donor in good health.

Worth noting for this clonotype: This CDR3 is missing its conserved last phenylalanine or tryptophan, likely due to a read error. Because the CDR3's place on the DNA is in doubt, the DNA is left out and the CDR3 is given as listed by TCRdb. This chain uses TRBV7-2 with TRBJ2-1. The CDR3 has 12 residues if both end residues are counted. Per the germline V gene, CDR1 is SGHTA and CDR2 is FQGNSA. The CDR3 protein is CASSSAVDEQFL.

V is TRBV20-1 and J is TRBJ1-6; TRBD1 is a possible D gene (6 bases). V lost 7 bases and J lost 7, with 11 bases in between. CDR3 length: 12 residues. The germline V gene has CDR1 DFQATT and CDR2 SNEGSKA (reference sequence). In DNA, the CDR3 is TGCAGTGTACAGGGTGGCAATTCACCCCTCCACTTT. Translating it yields CSVQGGNSPLHF.

V usage is TRBV5-1 and J usage is TRBJ2-7; 8 bases fit TRBD2. The CDR3 totals 14 residues. The trim removed 7 bases at V and 4 bases at J, leaving 10 bases unmatched. CDR1 and CDR2 (germline): SGHRS, YFSETQ. For the CDR3, the DNA is TGCGCCAGCGGCCCGGGGGGGGCGGCGTACGAGCAGTACTTC. This translates into CASGPGGAAYEQYF.

In this sample, this clonotype turned up a few times. The V call is TRBV29-1, the J call TRBJ1-6; the match to TRBD1 covers 7 bases. Germline V gives CDR1 SQVTM, CDR2 ANQGSEA. V was clipped by 7 bases and J by 3 bases; unmatched bases: 6. The CDR3 has 14 amino acids. The CDR3 DNA sequence: TGCAGCGACAATCGACAGGGCTATAATTCACCCCTCCACTTT. Residues: CSDNRQGYNSPLHF.

The V call is TRBV7-9, the J call TRBJ1-3; 10 nucleotides agree with TRBD1. CDR3 length: 14 amino acids. In germline, CDR1 is SEHNR, CDR2 FQNEAQ (reference sequence). With 4 bases clipped from V and 7 bases from J, the junction kept 4 bases outside the gene matches. In DNA, the CDR3 is TGTGCCAGCAGCTCAGGACAGGGGGTGAACACCATATATTTT. Translated: CASSSGQGVNTIYF. Full variable domain (remainder filled in from reference TRBV7-9 and TRBJ1-3): DTGVSQNPRHKITKRGQNVTFRCDPISEHNRLYWYRQTLGQGPEFLTYFQNEAQLEKSRLLSDRFSAERPKGSFSTLEIQRTEQGDSAMYLCASSSGQGVNTIYFGEGSWLTVV.

J is TRBJ2-5 and V is TRBV2; D is undetermined. V lost 8 bases and J lost 0, with 7 bases in between. The CDR3 is 12 amino acids. Germline assignment: CDR1 SNHLY and CDR2 FYNNEI. In DNA form, the CDR3 reads TGTGCCAGCCAAGGGTACCAAGAGACCCAGTACTTC. Encoded protein: CASQGYQETQYF.

This clonotype has only a few counts. The gene calls are TRBV20-1 and TRBJ2-7; D uncertain. The V gene's germline CDR1 is DFQATT and CDR2 SNEGSKA (reference sequence). The CDR3 loop spans 14 amino acids. V was clipped by 6 bases and J by 4 bases, with 19 bases between them. The CDR3 reads CSAPPPNRGYEQYF. The CDR3 DNA reads TGCAGTGCCCCTCCCCCGAACAGAGGTTACGAGCAGTACTTC.

J is TRBJ2-1 and V is TRBV19; 7 bases line up with TRBD2. The V gene's germline CDR1 is LNHDA and CDR2 SQIVND (reference sequence). V gave up 11 bases and J gave up 7 bases; unmatched junction bases: 11. This CDR3 spans 13 amino acids. CDR3 coding DNA: TGTGCCGTACATACGGGGGGACGAAATGAGCAGTTCTTC. It is translated as CAVHTGGRNEQFF.

The chain uses TRBV29-1 and TRBJ2-1; no clear D. Trimming left V 3 bases short and J 10 bases short, with 10 bases between. The CDR3 is 11 amino acids. CDR1 and CDR2 from the germline V gene are SQVTM and ANQGSEA. CDR3 in amino acids: CSVDVALEQFF. The DNA for the CDR3 is TGCAGCGTTGACGTGGCTTTGGAGCAGTTCTTC.

This clonotype occurred many times. This CDR3 is CASSGLAGVYEQYF. Written as DNA, the CDR3 is TGTGCCAGTAGTGGGCTAGCGGGAGTCTACGAGCAGTACTTC. The chain is built from TRBV19 and TRBJ2-7; TRBD2 agrees at 10 bases. V gave up 5 bases and J gave up 3 bases; unmatched junction bases: 4. Looked up from germline, CDR1 is LNHDA and CDR2 is SQIVND (reference sequence). There are 14 residues in the CDR3.

This clonotype was counted between two and nine times. The chain uses TRBV7-3 and TRBJ2-5; the D gene could be TRBD1 or TRBD2 (7 bases each). Germline V gene data show CDR1 as SGHTA and CDR2 as FQGTGA. With 5 bases removed from V and 4 bases from J, the gap between germline ends came to 14 bases. The length of the CDR3 is 14 residues. In DNA, the CDR3 is TGTGCCAGCAGCCGCAGCAGGGGGGGAGAGACCCAGTACTTC. This translates into CASSRSRGGETQYF.

The rearrangement links TRBV14 to TRBJ1-6; no firm D call. The germline V and J ends were trimmed by 4 bases and 5 bases, with 3 bases remaining between them. The CDR3 covers 12 residues. CDR1 is SGHDN, CDR2 FVKESK, per germline. This CDR3 reads CASSRNNSPLHF. Here the CDR3 DNA reads TGTGCCAGCAGCCGGAATAATTCACCCCTCCACTTT.

The chain employs TRBV24-1 and TRBJ2-1; TRBD2 matches 9 bases. CDR1 is KGHDR, CDR2 SFDVKD, per germline. V lost 2 bases and J lost 9; bases outside the gene matches: 1. The CDR3 loop spans 13 amino acids. The CDR3 is CATSDSLAGEQFF. DNA of the CDR3: TGTGCCACCAGTGATTCACTAGCGGGTGAGCAGTTCTTC.

In regard to this clonotype: The junction and the germline gene differ at one end; a read error may be behind it. The chain couples TRBV19 to TRBJ1-1; 8 bases match TRBD1. This CDR3 contains 15 residues. Germline V gene sequence: CDR1 LNHDA, CDR2 SQIVND (reference sequence). This CDR3 reads CASSMGRGRGTEALF. The CDR3 DNA reads as TGTGCCAGTAGTATGGGCAGGGGGCGAGGCACTGAAGCTCTCTTT.